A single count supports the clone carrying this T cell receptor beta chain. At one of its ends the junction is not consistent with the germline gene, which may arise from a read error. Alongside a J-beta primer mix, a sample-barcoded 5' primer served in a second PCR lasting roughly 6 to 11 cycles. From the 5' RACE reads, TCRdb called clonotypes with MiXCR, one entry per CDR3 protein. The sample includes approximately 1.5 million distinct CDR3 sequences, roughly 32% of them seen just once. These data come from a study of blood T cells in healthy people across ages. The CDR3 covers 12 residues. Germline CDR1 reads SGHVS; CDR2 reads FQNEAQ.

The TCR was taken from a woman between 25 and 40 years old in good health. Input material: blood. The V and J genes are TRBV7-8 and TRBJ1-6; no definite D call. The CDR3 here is CASSSSTSPHHF. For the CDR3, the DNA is TGTGCCAGCAGCTCAAGTACTTCACCCCACCACTTT. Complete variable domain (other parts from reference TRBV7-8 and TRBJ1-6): GAGVSQSPRYKVAKRGQDVALRCDPISGHVSLFWYQQALGQGPEFLTYFQNEAQLDKSGLPSDRFFAERPEGSVSTLKIQRTQQEDSAVYLCASSSSTSPHHFGNGTRLTVT.